The 26 T cell receptor beta chains below come from one sample, sequenced in a study of blood T cell repertoires in COVID-19. Sequenced by immunoSEQ multiplex PCR; TCRdb stores in-frame clones only, minus some. The sample has about 230,000 clones, about 84% seen once. The sequenced sample consisted of peripheral blood. The receptors shown here come from a woman of 80 years or more with acute or convalescent COVID-19.

The genes are TRBV4-2 and TRBJ2-1; 14 bases line up with TRBD2. The CDR3 spans 16 residues. Per germline, CDR1 LGHNA and CDR2 YNFKEQ. The trim removed 3 bases at V and 9 bases at J, leaving 7 bases unmatched. The CDR3 bases are TGTGCCAGCAGCCAGACCGGGACTAGCGGGAGTGTTGAGCAGTTCTTC. It specifies CASSQTGTSGSVEQFF.

This chain uses TRBV10-1 with TRBJ2-2; 8 nucleotides line up with TRBD2. V trimming: 5 bases; J trimming: 5 bases; junction bases outside the gene matches: 4. Germline V lookup: CDR1 WNHNN, CDR2 SYGVQD (reference sequence). CDR3 size: 14 residues. The CDR3 loop reads CASSTLAGTGELFF. The DNA for the CDR3 is TGCGCCAGCAGTACTTTAGCGGGAACCGGGGAGCTGTTTTTT.

The rearrangement uses TRBV3-1 (or the pseudogene TRBV3-2) and TRBJ2-7; tentative D call: TRBD1 (6 bases). V lost 0 bases to trimming and J lost 4 bases, with 10 bases between them. The CDR3 totals 14 residues. CDR1 LGHDT and CDR2 YNNKEL come from the germline V gene (reference sequence). The CDR3 region is CASSQDRGAYEQYF. In nucleotides, the CDR3 is TGTGCCAGCAGCCAAGACAGGGGAGCTTACGAGCAGTACTTC.

With respect to this clone: This sample includes further DNA sequences coding for the same CDR3. The chain has TRBV5-1 and TRBJ1-4; 10 positions agree with TRBD1. The CDR3 length is 14 residues. Germline V gene sequence: CDR1 SGHRS, CDR2 YFSETQ. J was trimmed by 8 bases and V by 4 bases; bases with no gene match: 5. DNA of the CDR3: TGCGCCAGCAGCCTGGGACAGGGGAGCGAAAAACTGTTTTTT. This translates into CASSLGQGSEKLFF.

The rearrangement uses TRBV25-1 and TRBJ2-1; 7 bases are shared with TRBD2. The CDR3 is 15 residues long. Germline CDR1 reads MGHDK; CDR2 reads SYGVNS. V was clipped by 8 bases and J by 6 bases; unmatched bases: 13. The DNA for the CDR3 is TGTGCCAGCGGCCCGAGGCGGGAGAAAGGCAATGAGCAGTTCTTC. Translation gives CASGPRREKGNEQFF. Filled out from reference TRBV25-1 and TRBJ2-1, the complete variable domain reads EADIYQTPRYLVIGTGKKITLECSQTMGHDKMYWYQQDPGMELHLIHYSYGVNSTEKGDLSSESTVSRIRTEHFPLTLESARPSHTSQYLCASGPRREKGNEQFFGPGTRLTVL.

The V and J genes are TRBV11-2 and TRBJ1-4; TRBD1 matches at 8 bases. Germline trimming cut 5 bases from V and 6 bases from J; bases unmatched to any gene: 8. The CDR3 consists of 15 residues. CDR1 and CDR2 from the germline V gene are SGHAT and FQNNGV. The CDR3 spells CASSPRQGRDEKLFF. DNA of the CDR3: TGTGCCAGCAGCCCTCGACAGGGGCGGGATGAAAAACTGTTTTTT.

V is TRBV6-5 and J is TRBJ1-3, with D possibly being TRBD1 (6 bases). CDR3 length: 15 residues. With 9 bases removed from V and 4 bases from J, the gap between germline ends came to 19 bases. CDR1 is MNHEY, CDR2 SVGAGI, per germline. The CDR3, as DNA: TGTGCCAGTAAACGGGACAAATTTGTAGGAAACACCATATATTTT. Its translation: CASKRDKFVGNTIYF.

The rearrangement links TRBV19 to TRBJ1-2, with TRBD1 as a possible D gene (5 bases). CDR1 LNHDA and CDR2 SQIVND come from the germline V gene (reference sequence). CDR3 size: 12 residues. Trimming took off 2 bases at V and 7 bases at J, with 8 bases between the two ends. The CDR3 region is CASSIRTFGYTF. CDR3 bases: TGTGCCAGTAGTATAAGGACATTTGGCTACACCTTC.

The chain links TRBV6-1 to TRBJ2-1; a weak D match, TRBD2 (7 bases). The CDR3 covers 15 residues. Trimming took off 3 bases at V and 8 bases at J, with 17 bases between the two ends. Germline V lookup: CDR1 MNHNS, CDR2 SASEGT. CDR3 in DNA: TGTGCCAGCAGTGAGAAGGGGGGGCTCGACGATGAGCAGTTCTTC. It codes for CASSEKGGLDDEQFF.

The rearrangement links TRBV4-2 to TRBJ1-2; 7 nucleotides line up with TRBD1. The CDR3 spans 13 residues. In germline, CDR1 is LGHNA, CDR2 YNFKEQ. V lost 1 base and J lost 6; bases outside the gene matches: 2. DNA of the CDR3: TGTGCCAGCAGCCAAGGACAGGGAGATGGCTACACCTTC. This gives the protein CASSQGQGDGYTF.

The V gene is TRBV6-5, the J gene TRBJ2-7, with 9 bases that match TRBD2. Germline V gene lookup returns CDR1 MNHEY and CDR2 SVGAGI. This CDR3 contains 13 residues. The V gene end was trimmed by 6 bases and the J gene end by 6 bases; junction bases not matched to a gene: 6. DNA for the CDR3: TGTGCCAGCAGAGTAGCGGGGGTCGGCGAGCAGTACTTC. This translates into CASRVAGVGEQYF.

The chain joins TRBV6-1 to TRBJ1-2; TRBD1 might be the D (6 bases). The CDR3 sequence is 17 residues long. Germline V gives CDR1 MNHNS, CDR2 SASEGT. V was trimmed by 5 bases and J by 0 bases, leaving 19 bases between them. CDR3 protein: CASSKGQILQANYGYTF. The CDR3 nucleotides are TGTGCCAGCAGTAAAGGACAGATACTTCAAGCTAACTATGGCTACACCTTC.

The J gene is TRBJ2-1, the V gene TRBV5-4, with 8 bases fitting TRBD2. This CDR3 spans 13 amino acids. J lost 8 bases, V lost 4 bases, and 5 bases had no gene match. CDR1 and CDR2 (germline): SGHNT, YYREEE (reference sequence). The CDR3: CASSLAGGHEQFF. The CDR3 DNA follows: TGTGCCAGCAGCCTCGCGGGGGGACATGAGCAGTTCTTC.

The chain employs TRBV5-6 and TRBJ1-1; D is perhaps TRBD1 (5 bases). This CDR3 is 14 amino acids long. V was trimmed by 4 bases and J by 0 bases, leaving 10 bases between them. Germline V gives CDR1 SGHDT, CDR2 YYEEEE. The CDR3 DNA is TGTGCCAGCAGCCCGGCGGGGGTGAACACTGAAGCTTTCTTT. Translation: CASSPAGVNTEAFF.

The J gene is TRBJ2-7, the V gene TRBV19; D uncertain. The CDR3 extends over 14 amino acids. CDR1 and CDR2 (germline): LNHDA, SQIVND (reference sequence). Trimming shortened V by 4 bases and J by 7 bases, and 17 bases separated the two germline ends. The CDR3 loop is CASSNRWSSFEQYF. Here the CDR3 DNA reads TGTGCCAGTAGTAACCGTTGGAGCAGCTTTGAGCAGTACTTC.

The V gene is TRBV18, the J gene TRBJ2-1, with TRBD2 as a possible D gene (7 bases). Germline CDR1 reads KGHSH; CDR2 reads LQKENI. Trimming left V 0 bases short and J 9 bases short, with 12 bases between. This CDR3 comprises 14 residues. CDR3 DNA: TGTGCCAGCTCACCACCGGGGGGGCTTTTTGAGCAGTTCTTC. This encodes CASSPPGGLFEQFF.

The genes are TRBV7-2 and TRBJ1-2, with D possibly matching TRBD1 (6 bases). The CDR3 has 15 amino acids. In germline, CDR1 is SGHTA, CDR2 FQGNSA. V gave up 4 bases and J gave up 2 bases, with 14 bases separating them. CDR3 in DNA: TGTGCCAGCAGCTCTTTCGGGACACAGAACTATGGCTACACCTTC. The encoded protein is CASSSFGTQNYGYTF.

The chain recombines TRBV3-1 (or the pseudogene TRBV3-2) with TRBJ1-1; D gene ambiguous. The CDR3 length is 13 residues. Germline V lookup: CDR1 LGHDT, CDR2 YNNKEL (reference sequence). V lost 1 base to trimming and J lost 1 base, with 4 bases between them. CDR3 nucleotides: TGTGCCAGCAGCCAAGTGGCGAACACTGAAGCTTTCTTT. Translated: CASSQVANTEAFF.

The J gene is TRBJ2-3, the V gene TRBV7-9, with 7 nucleotides matching TRBD2. The CDR3 consists of 14 residues. Germline V gene sequence: CDR1 SEHNR, CDR2 FQNEAQ (reference sequence). V lost 2 bases to trimming and J lost 3 bases; unmatched junction nucleotides: 2. This CDR3 reads CASSLNGRTDTQYF. The CDR3 DNA reads as TGTGCCAGCAGCTTAAACGGGAGGACAGATACGCAGTATTTT.

V gene TRBV19 combines with J gene TRBJ1-5; 8 bases match TRBD1. V lost 6 bases to trimming and J lost 3 bases; unmatched junction nucleotides: 4. There are 14 residues in the CDR3. Per the germline V gene, CDR1 is LNHDA and CDR2 is SQIVND (reference sequence). CDR3 DNA: TGTGCCAGTAGCAAGGACAGGGACAATCAGCCCCAGCATTTT. Protein sequence: CASSKDRDNQPQHF.

The chain couples TRBV5-1 to TRBJ1-3, with TRBD1 as a possible D gene (6 bases). V gave up 0 bases and J gave up 4 bases, with 14 bases separating them. CDR1 is SGHRS, CDR2 YFSETQ, per germline. The length of the CDR3 is 16 residues. The CDR3 reads CASSLAGGLEGNTIYF. DNA for the CDR3: TGCGCCAGCAGCTTGGCCGGGGGGCTGGAGGGAAACACCATATATTTT.

The genes are TRBV7-8 and TRBJ2-7, with D perhaps matching TRBD2 (6 bases). CDR1 and CDR2 (germline): SGHVS, FQNEAQ. The germline V and J ends were trimmed by 1 base and 2 bases, with 12 bases remaining between them. This CDR3 contains 15 residues. The CDR3 spells CASSLVFGGTYEQYF. CDR3 DNA: TGTGCCAGCAGCTTAGTATTTGGGGGGACCTACGAGCAGTACTTC.

This clone was detected many times. This chain joins TRBV11-3 and TRBJ2-2; TRBD2 matches at 8 bases. The germline gives CDR1 SGHNT, CDR2 YENEEA. CDR3 length equals 15 residues. CDR3 nucleotide sequence: TGTGGGACCGGGAGGGCCCTTCGAACAACCGGGGAGCTGTTTTTT. It encodes CGTGRALRTTGELFF. The full variable domain, its missing parts supplied by reference TRBV11-3 and TRBJ2-2, is EAGVVQSPRYKIIEKKQPVAFWCNPISGHNTLYWYLQNLGQGPELLIRYENEEAVDDSQLPKDRFSAERLKGVDSTLKIQPAELGDSAVYLCGTGRALRTTGELFFGEGSRLTVL.

The CDR3 spells CASSGGGGASTDTQYF. CDR3 DNA sequence: TGTGCCAGCAGTGGTGGCGGGGGGGCGAGCACAGATACGCAGTATTTT. The chain employs TRBV2 and TRBJ2-3, with TRBD2 identical over 9 bases. The CDR3 runs 16 residues. Germline-derived CDR1 and CDR2 are SNHLY and FYNNEI. With 4 bases clipped from V and 0 bases from J, the junction kept 5 bases outside the gene matches.

The chain recombines TRBV5-1 with TRBJ2-5; unclear D gene. This CDR3 is 15 amino acids long. Germline lookup yields CDR1 SGHRS and CDR2 YFSETQ. With 0 bases removed from V and 4 bases from J, the gap between germline ends came to 13 bases. This chain's CDR3 is CASSLAWARRETQYF. The DNA for the CDR3 is TGCGCCAGCAGCTTGGCCTGGGCGCGACGAGAGACCCAGTACTTC. Complete variable domain (other parts from reference TRBV5-1 and TRBJ2-5): KAGVTQTPRYLIKTRGQQVTLSCSPISGHRSVSWYQQTPGQGLQFLFEYFSETQRNKGNFPGRFSGRQFSNSRSEMNVSTLELGDSALYLCASSLAWARRETQYFGPGTRLLVL.

This chain links TRBV7-9 with TRBJ2-7, with D tentatively TRBD1 (5 bases). Germline V gene sequence: CDR1 SEHNR, CDR2 FQNEAQ (reference sequence). Trimming took 6 bases from V and 3 from J, leaving 9 bases between them. This CDR3 contains 12 residues. CDR3 residues: CASRQDSYEQYF. CDR3 sequence (DNA): TGTGCCAGCAGACAAGACAGCTACGAGCAGTACTTC.